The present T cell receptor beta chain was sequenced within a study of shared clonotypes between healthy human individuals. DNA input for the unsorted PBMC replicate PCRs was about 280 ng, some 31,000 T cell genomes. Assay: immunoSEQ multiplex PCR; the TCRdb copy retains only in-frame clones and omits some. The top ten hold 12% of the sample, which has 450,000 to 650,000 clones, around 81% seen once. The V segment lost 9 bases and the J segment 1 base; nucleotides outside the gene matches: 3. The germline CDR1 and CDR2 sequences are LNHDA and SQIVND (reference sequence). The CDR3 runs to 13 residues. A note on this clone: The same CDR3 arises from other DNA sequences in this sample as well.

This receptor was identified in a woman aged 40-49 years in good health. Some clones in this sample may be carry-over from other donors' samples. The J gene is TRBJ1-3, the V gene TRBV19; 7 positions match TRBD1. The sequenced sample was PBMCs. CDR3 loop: CASRGQSGNTIYF. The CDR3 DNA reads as TGTGCCAGCCGGGGACAGTCTGGAAACACCATATATTTT.